This passage covers 12 T cell receptor beta chains from one sample sequenced in a study of CD8+ T cells in alopecia areata. In each case, RNA was isolated and then reverse transcribed into cDNA as the sequencing template. Only in-frame clones appear in the TCRdb table, and some are missing; sequencing was by immunoSEQ multiplex PCR. The sample has roughly 120,000 clones, less than 45% seen once. Source material: CD4+ T cells sorted from blood. Receptors originate from a human donor with alopecia areata.

This clone was counted only a few times. The V and J genes are TRBV4-1 and TRBJ1-4; D might be TRBD1 (5 bases). Trimming stripped 6 bases from V and 5 bases from J, with 13 bases between. Germline V gene sequence: CDR1 MGHRA, CDR2 YSYEKL. CDR3 length: 14 amino acids. CDR3 in amino acids: CASRLRDGNEKLFF. The CDR3 DNA follows: TGCGCCAGCAGGTTAAGGGACGGAAATGAAAAACTGTTTTTT.

This clone showed up just a few times. The chain has TRBV4-1 and TRBJ1-5; D is uncertain. There are 14 residues in the CDR3. The germline V gene has CDR1 MGHRA and CDR2 YSYEKL. V lost 4 bases to trimming and J lost 3 bases, with 10 bases between them. The CDR3 DNA reads TGCGCCAGCAGCCCCGCTACGCTCAATCAGCCCCAGCATTTT. Protein sequence: CASSPATLNQPQHF.

In this sample, this clone turned up a few times. The DNA of the CDR3 is TGCAGCGTTTTAGGGCAGGTAGGGGCAGATACGCAGTATTTT. Translating it yields CSVLGQVGADTQYF. The genes are TRBV29-1 and TRBJ2-3; tentative D call: TRBD1 (5 bases). Germline V gene lookup returns CDR1 SQVTM and CDR2 ANQGSEA. CDR3 length: 14 residues. The ends were cut back, 5 bases at V and 4 bases at J, with 16 bases in the middle.

This clone was detected only a few times. The chain links TRBV29-1 to TRBJ2-5; D gene ambiguous. The CDR3 has 13 amino acids. CDR1 and CDR2 from the germline V gene are SQVTM and ANQGSEA. V lost 2 bases and J 3 bases, leaving 10 bases between the germline ends. This chain's CDR3 is CSVELNVKETQYF. CDR3 sequence (DNA): TGCAGCGTTGAATTGAACGTAAAAGAGACCCAGTACTTC.

Only a few counts were recorded for this clone. The gene calls are TRBV29-1 and TRBJ1-5; 11 positions match TRBD1. The V gene end was trimmed by 7 bases and the J gene end by 7 bases; junction bases not matched to a gene: 6. This CDR3 is 13 amino acids long. Per the germline V gene, CDR1 is SQVTM and CDR2 is ANQGSEA. Written as DNA, the CDR3 is TGCAGCGCCGGACAGGGGGCATGGCAGCCCCAGCATTTT. It translates to CSAGQGAWQPQHF.

CDR3 coding DNA: TGTGCCAGCAGTGAGACCCGTAGGCCCCAGCATTTT. This encodes CASSETRRPQHF. This chain joins TRBV28 and TRBJ1-5, with D hard to call. The CDR3 totals 12 residues. V lost 5 bases to trimming and J lost 9 bases, with 11 bases between them. From germline, CDR1 is MDHEN and CDR2 SYDVKM. The full variable domain, completed using reference TRBV28 and TRBJ1-5, is DVKVTQSSRYLVKRTGEKVFLECVQDMDHENMFWYRQDPGLGLRLIYFSYDVKMKEKGDIPEGYSVSREKKERFSLILESASTNQTSMYLCASSETRRPQHFGDGTRLSIL.

This clone was seen a handful of times. V usage is TRBV28 and J usage is TRBJ1-2; weak D call: TRBD1 (5 bases). V shed 3 bases and J shed 0 bases, with 11 bases lying between them. The CDR3 runs 15 residues. Germline values: CDR1 MDHEN, CDR2 SYDVKM. The CDR3 nucleotides are TGTGCCAGCAGTTTGGGGCGGAGTGCTAACTATGGCTACACCTTC. It yields the protein CASSLGRSANYGYTF.

The V gene is TRBV5-1, the J gene TRBJ2-7; TRBD2 matches at 8 bases. CDR1 and CDR2 (germline): SGHRS, YFSETQ. The CDR3 spans 15 residues. V dropped 0 bases and J dropped 6; count of bases not matched to a gene: 8. CDR3 in amino acids: CASSLAAGGSFEQYF. CDR3 nucleotide sequence: TGCGCCAGCAGCTTGGCGGCGGGAGGCTCGTTCGAGCAGTACTTC.

The rearrangement joins TRBV2 to TRBJ2-1; D gene ambiguous. Germline V lookup: CDR1 SNHLY, CDR2 FYNNEI. Trimming removed 8 bases at V and 6 bases at J, with 11 bases between. This CDR3 comprises 12 residues. The CDR3 nucleotides are TGTGCCAGCGGGCGCATAGGCAATGAGCAGTTCTTC. Translation gives CASGRIGNEQFF.

A few counts support this clone. This sequence joins TRBV29-1 and TRBJ2-7; D unclear. The CDR3 runs 15 residues. V was cut by 0 bases and J by 6 bases, with 18 bases left in between. CDR1 SQVTM and CDR2 ANQGSEA come from the germline V gene. The DNA for the CDR3 is TGCAGCGTTGAAGATCTCTTACAGCTCGGGCGCGAGCAGTACTTC. Translated: CSVEDLLQLGREQYF.

The V call is TRBV7-9, the J call TRBJ2-1, with 8 bases that match TRBD2. Germline CDR1 reads SEHNR; CDR2 reads FQNEAQ (reference sequence). The CDR3 is 16 amino acids. After removal of 1 base from V and 3 bases from J, the junction contained 5 bases not matched to a gene. The CDR3 nucleotides read TGTGCCAGCAGCTTAGGGAGTAGCGGGAACTACAATGAGCAGTTCTTC. Its protein is CASSLGSSGNYNEQFF.

The chain couples TRBV9 to TRBJ2-2, with D unclear. CDR1 is SGDLS, CDR2 YYNGEE, per germline. This CDR3 comprises 18 residues. V was clipped by 0 bases and J by 4 bases, with 19 bases between them. CDR3 nucleotide sequence: TGTGCCAGCAGCGTAGACTATACGGCTGTAGCCCGCACCGGGGAGCTGTTTTTT. As protein: CASSVDYTAVARTGELFF.